This T cell receptor beta chain came from a study of T cell responses to AZD1222 COVID-19 vaccine. Study conclusions and caveats: Donors were chiefly white British, with a greater number of females, and clonal diversity was perhaps underestimated. Nearly half of spike-specific TCRs reportedly go after variant regions that carry no mutations. Increased Spike-specific TCR breadth and depth were observed after two AZD1222 doses.

The repertoire was sequenced with immunoSEQ multiplex PCR; TCRdb's copy has only in-frame clones and lacks some. Counted here are 110,000 to 150,000 clones, 80% to 90% occurring once; the ten biggest clones make up 8%. This CDR3 is built from 11 residues. V lost 3 bases, J lost 2 bases, and 5 bases lay in between. Germline V lookup: CDR1 DFQATT, CDR2 SNEGSKA (reference sequence). For this clone: Its matching antigen is unknown.

The sample in question was peripheral blood, obtained on day 0 of AZD1222 vaccination. This chain uses TRBV20-1 with TRBJ2-7; a weak D match, TRBD2 (5 bases). This clonotype was sampled from an adult in good health. DNA of the CDR3: TGCAGTGCTAGCGGGACCTACGAGCAGTACTTC. Translating gives CSASGTYEQYF.